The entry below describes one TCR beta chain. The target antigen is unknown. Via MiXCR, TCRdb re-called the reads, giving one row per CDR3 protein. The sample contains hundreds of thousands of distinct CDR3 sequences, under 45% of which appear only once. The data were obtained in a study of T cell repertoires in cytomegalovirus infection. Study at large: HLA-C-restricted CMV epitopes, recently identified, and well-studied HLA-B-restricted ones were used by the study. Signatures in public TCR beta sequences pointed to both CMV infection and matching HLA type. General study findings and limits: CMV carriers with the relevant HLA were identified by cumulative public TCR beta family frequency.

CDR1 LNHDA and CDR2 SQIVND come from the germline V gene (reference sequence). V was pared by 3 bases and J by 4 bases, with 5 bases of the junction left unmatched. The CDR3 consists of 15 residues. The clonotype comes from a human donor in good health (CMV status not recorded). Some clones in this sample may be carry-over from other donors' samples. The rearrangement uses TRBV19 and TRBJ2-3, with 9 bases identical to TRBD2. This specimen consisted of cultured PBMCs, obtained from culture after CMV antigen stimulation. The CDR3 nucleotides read TGTGCCAGTAGTATGGCGGGAGGGCCGGCAGATACGCAGTATTTT. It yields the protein CASSMAGGPADTQYF.